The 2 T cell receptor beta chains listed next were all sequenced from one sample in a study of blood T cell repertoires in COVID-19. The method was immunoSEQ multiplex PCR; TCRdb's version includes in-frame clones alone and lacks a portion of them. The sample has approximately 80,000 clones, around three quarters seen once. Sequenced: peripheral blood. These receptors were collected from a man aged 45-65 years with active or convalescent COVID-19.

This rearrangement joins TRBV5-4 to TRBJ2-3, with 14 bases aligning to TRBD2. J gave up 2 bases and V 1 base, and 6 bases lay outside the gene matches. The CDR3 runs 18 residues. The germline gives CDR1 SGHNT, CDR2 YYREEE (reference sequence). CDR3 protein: CASSLPGLAGANTDTQYF. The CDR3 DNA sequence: TGTGCCAGCAGCTTGCCGGGACTAGCGGGGGCGAACACAGATACGCAGTATTTT.

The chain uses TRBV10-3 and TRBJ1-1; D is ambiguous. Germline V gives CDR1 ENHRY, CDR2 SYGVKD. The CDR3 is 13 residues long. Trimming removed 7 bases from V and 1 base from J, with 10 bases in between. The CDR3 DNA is TGTGCCATCAACGGTTTTGGGAACACTGAAGCTTTCTTT. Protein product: CAINGFGNTEAFF.